This T cell receptor beta chain was retrieved from a study of cytomegalovirus exposure and HLA in healthy donors. This clone was observed a few times. Antigen unknown. This CDR3 is built from 15 residues. V was pared by 1 base and J by 6 bases, with 7 bases of the junction left unmatched. Germline-derived CDR1 and CDR2 are PRHDT and FYEKMQ (reference sequence). Study results and limitations: In a later analysis, TCR beta V- and J-gene trimming showed a link to a missense DCLRE1C variant. In all likelihood, a cluster of highly shared sequence variants was a sequencing artifact.

PCR primers comprised 60 Vbeta and 13 Jbeta primers. TCRdb keeps only in-frame clones here, not all; method: immunoSEQ multiplex PCR. The data show approximately 180,000 clones, roughly 76% seen once. The chain carries TRBV13 and TRBJ1-2; 8 bases fit TRBD1. The TCR comes from a woman in her late teens or twenties in good health and CMV-seropositive. The material sequenced was PBMCs. In nucleotides, the CDR3 is TGTGCCAGCAGCTTAGTCGCAGGGGGCTGGGATGGCTACACCTTC. Translated, it gives CASSLVAGGWDGYTF.